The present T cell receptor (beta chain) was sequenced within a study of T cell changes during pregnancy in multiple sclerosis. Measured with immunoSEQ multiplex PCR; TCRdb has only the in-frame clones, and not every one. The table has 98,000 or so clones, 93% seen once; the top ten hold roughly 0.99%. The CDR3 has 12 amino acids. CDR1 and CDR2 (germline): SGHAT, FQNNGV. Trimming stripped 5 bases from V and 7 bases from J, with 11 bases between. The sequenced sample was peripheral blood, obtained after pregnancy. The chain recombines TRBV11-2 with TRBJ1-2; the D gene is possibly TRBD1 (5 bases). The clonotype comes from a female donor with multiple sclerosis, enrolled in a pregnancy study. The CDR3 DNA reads TGTGCCAGCAGCGAGACCAGGGCTGGCTACACCTTC. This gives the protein CASSETRAGYTF.